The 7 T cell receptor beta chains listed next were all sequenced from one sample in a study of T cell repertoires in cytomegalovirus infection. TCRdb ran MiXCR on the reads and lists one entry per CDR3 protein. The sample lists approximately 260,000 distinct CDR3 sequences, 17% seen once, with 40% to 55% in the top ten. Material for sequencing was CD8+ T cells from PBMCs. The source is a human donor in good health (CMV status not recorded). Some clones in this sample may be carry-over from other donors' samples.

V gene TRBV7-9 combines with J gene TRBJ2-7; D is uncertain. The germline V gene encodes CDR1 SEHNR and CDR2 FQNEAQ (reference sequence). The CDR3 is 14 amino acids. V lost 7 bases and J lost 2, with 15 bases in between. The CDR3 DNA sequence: TGTGCCAGCACCCGTGACCGATTGGCCTACGAGCAGTACTTC. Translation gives CASTRDRLAYEQYF.

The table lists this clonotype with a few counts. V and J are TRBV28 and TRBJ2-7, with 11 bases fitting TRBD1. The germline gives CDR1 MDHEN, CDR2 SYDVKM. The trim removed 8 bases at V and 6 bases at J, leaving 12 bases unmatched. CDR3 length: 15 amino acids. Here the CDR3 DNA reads TGTGCCAGCGGATCCCTCCGGGACAGGGGGGCCGAGCAGTACTTC. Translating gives CASGSLRDRGAEQYF.

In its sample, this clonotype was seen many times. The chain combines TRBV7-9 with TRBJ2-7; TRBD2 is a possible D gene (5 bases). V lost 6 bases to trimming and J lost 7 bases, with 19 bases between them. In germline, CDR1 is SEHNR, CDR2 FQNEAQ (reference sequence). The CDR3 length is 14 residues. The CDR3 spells CASSPISGLQEQYF. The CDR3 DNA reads TGTGCCAGCAGTCCAATATCAGGACTCCAAGAGCAGTACTTC.

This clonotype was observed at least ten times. DNA of the CDR3: TGTGCCAGCAGCTCCCTAGCGGGGGGGCCAAGCGGGGAGCTGTTTTTT. Protein sequence: CASSSLAGGPSGELFF. V gene TRBV7-8 combines with J gene TRBJ2-2, with TRBD2 matching over 12 bases. The CDR3 runs 16 residues. In germline, CDR1 is SGHVS, CDR2 FQNEAQ. V was clipped by 4 bases and J by 7 bases; unmatched bases: 7.

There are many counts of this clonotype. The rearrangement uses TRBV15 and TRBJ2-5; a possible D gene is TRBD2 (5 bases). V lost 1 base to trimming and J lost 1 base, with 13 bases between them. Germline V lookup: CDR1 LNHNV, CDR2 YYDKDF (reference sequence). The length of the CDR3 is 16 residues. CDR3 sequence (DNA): TGTGCCACCAGCAGAGCACGGGATGGGATCCAAGAGACCCAGTACTTC. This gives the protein CATSRARDGIQETQYF.

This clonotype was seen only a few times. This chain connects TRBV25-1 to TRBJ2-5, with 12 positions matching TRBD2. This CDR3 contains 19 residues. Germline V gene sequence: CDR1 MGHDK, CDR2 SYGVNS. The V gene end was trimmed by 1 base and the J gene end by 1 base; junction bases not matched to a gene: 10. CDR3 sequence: CASSEWRTSGAYVQETQYF. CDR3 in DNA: TGTGCCAGCAGTGAATGGCGGACTAGCGGGGCCTACGTCCAAGAGACCCAGTACTTC.

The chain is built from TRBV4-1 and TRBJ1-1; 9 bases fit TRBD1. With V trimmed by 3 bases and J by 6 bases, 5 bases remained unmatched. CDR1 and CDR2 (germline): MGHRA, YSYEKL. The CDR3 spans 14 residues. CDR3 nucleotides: TGCGCCAGCAGCCAGGGACAGGGACGATCTGAAGCTTTCTTT. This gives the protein CASSQGQGRSEAFF.